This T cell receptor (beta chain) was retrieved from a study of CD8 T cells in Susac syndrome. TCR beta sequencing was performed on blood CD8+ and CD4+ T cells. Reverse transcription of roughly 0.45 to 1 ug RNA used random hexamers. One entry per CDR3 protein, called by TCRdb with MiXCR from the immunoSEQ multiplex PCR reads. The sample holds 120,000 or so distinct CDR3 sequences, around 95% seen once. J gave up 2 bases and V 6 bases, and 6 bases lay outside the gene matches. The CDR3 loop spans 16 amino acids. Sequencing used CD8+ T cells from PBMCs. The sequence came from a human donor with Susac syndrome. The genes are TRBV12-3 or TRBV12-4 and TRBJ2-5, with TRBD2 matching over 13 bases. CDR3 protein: CASSQGLAGSQETQYF. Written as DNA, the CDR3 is TGTGCCAGCAGCCAGGGACTAGCGGGATCTCAAGAGACCCAGTACTTC.